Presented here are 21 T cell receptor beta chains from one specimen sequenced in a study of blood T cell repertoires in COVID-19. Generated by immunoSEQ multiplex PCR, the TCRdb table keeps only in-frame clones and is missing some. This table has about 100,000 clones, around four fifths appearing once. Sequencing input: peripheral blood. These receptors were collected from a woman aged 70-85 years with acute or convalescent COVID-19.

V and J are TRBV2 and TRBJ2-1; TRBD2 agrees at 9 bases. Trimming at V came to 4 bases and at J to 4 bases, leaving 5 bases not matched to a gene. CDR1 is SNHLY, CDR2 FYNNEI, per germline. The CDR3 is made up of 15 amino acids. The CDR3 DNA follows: TGTGCCAGCAGTGGGGGCACTAGCGGGTACAATGAGCAGTTCTTC. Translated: CASSGGTSGYNEQFF.

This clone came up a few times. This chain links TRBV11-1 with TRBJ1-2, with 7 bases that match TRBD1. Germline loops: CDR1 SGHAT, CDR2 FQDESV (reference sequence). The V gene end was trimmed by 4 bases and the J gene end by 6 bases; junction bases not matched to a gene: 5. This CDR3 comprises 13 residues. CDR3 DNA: TGTGCCAGCAGCTCTAGGGGGCGCGATGGCTACACCTTC. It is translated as CASSSRGRDGYTF.

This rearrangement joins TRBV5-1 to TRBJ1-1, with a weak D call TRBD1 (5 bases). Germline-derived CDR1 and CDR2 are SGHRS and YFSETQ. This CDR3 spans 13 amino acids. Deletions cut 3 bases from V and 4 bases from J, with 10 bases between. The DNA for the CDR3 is TGCGCCAGCAGCTCTGGGGGGGTCACTGAAGCTTTCTTT. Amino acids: CASSSGGVTEAFF.

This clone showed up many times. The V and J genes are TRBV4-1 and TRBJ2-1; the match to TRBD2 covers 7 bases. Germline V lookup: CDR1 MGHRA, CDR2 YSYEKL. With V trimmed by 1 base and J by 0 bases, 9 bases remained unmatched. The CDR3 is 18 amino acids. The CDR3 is CASSQVVGGGTSYNEQFF. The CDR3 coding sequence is TGCGCCAGCAGCCAAGTAGTAGGCGGGGGAACCTCCTACAATGAGCAGTTCTTC.

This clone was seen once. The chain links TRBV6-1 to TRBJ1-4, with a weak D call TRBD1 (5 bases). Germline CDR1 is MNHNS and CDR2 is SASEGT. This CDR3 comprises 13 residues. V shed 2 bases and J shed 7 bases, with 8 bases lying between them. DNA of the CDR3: TGTGCCAGCAGTGAAAAGGGGCGTGAAAAACTGTTTTTT. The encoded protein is CASSEKGREKLFF.

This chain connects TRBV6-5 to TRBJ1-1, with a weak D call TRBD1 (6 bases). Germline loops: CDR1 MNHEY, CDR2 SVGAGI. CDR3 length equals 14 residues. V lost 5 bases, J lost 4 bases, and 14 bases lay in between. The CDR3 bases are TGTGCCAGCAGTCTACAGGGTCGGGGCACTGAAGCTTTCTTT. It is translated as CASSLQGRGTEAFF.

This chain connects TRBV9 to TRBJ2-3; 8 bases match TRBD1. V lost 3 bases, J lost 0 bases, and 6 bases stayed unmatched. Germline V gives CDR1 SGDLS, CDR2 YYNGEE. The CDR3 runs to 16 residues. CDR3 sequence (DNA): TGTGCCAGCAGCGAAGGGACAGGCTTTAGCACAGATACGCAGTATTTT. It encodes CASSEGTGFSTDTQYF.

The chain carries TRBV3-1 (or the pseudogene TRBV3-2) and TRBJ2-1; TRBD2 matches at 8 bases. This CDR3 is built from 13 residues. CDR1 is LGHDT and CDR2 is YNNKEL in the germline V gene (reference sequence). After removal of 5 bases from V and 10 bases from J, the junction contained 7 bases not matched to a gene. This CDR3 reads CASSFAQREEQFF. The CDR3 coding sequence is TGTGCCAGCAGCTTCGCACAGCGGGAGGAGCAGTTCTTC.

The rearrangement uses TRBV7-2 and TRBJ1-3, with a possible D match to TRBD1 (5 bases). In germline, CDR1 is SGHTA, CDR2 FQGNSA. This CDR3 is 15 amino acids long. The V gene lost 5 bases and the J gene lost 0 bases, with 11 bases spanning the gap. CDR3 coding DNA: TGTGCCAGCAGCCAACAGGACTACTCTGGAAACACCATATATTTT. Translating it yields CASSQQDYSGNTIYF.

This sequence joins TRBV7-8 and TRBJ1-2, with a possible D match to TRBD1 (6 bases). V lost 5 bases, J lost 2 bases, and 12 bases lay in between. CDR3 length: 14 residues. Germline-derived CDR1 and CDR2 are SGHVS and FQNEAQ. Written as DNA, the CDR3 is TGTGCCAGCAGCGTATTACAGGGAAACTATGGCTACACCTTC. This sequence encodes CASSVLQGNYGYTF. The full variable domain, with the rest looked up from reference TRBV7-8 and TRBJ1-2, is GAGVSQSPRYKVAKRGQDVALRCDPISGHVSLFWYQQALGQGPEFLTYFQNEAQLDKSGLPSDRFFAERPEGSVSTLKIQRTQQEDSAVYLCASSVLQGNYGYTFGSGTRLTVV.

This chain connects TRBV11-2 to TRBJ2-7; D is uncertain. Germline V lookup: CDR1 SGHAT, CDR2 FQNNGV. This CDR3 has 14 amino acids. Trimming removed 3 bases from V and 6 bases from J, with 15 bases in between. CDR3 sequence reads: CASSLSQSLSEQYV. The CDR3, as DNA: TGTGCCAGCAGCTTGTCCCAGTCCCTCTCCGAGCAGTACGTC.

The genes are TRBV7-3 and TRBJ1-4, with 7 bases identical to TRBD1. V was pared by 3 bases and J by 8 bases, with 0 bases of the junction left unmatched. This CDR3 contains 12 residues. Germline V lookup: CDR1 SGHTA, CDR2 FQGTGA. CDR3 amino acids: CASSLDREKLFF. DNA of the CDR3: TGTGCCAGCAGCTTGGACAGGGAAAAACTGTTTTTT.

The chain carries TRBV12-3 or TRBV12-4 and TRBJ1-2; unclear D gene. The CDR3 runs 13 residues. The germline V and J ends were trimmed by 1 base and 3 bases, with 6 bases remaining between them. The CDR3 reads CASSLGEHYGYTF. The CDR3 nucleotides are TGTGCCAGCAGTTTAGGGGAGCACTATGGCTACACCTTC.

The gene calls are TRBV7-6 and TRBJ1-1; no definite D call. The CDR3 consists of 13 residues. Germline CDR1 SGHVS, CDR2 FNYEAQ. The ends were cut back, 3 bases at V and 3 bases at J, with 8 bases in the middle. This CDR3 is CASSFLGDTEAFF. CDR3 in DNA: TGTGCCAGCAGCTTCTTGGGAGACACTGAAGCTTTCTTT.

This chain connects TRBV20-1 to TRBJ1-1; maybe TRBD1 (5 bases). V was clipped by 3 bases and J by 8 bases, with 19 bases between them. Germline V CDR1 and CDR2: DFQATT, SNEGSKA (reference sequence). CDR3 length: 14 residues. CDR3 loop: CSASGATSPGEAFF. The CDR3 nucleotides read TGCAGTGCTAGTGGGGCCACCTCGCCCGGCGAAGCTTTCTTT.

This CDR3 reads CASSQGQNQPQHF. In nucleotides, the CDR3 is TGTGCCAGCAGCCAGGGCCAAAATCAGCCCCAGCATTTT. The V gene is TRBV12-3 or TRBV12-4, the J gene TRBJ1-5; D perhaps matches TRBD1 (5 bases). V shed 6 bases and J shed 4 bases, with 10 bases lying between them. The CDR3 is 13 amino acids.

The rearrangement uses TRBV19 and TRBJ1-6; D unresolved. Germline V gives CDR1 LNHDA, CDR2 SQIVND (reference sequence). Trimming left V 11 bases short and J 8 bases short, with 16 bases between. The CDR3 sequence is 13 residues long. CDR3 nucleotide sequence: TGTGCCTGTCGGAGGGCGAATGATTCACCCCTCCACTTT. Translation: CACRRANDSPLHF.

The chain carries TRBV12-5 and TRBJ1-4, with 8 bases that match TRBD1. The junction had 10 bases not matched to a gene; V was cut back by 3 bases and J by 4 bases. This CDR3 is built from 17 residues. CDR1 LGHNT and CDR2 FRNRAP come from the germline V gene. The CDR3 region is CASGFNSGTGRNEKLFF. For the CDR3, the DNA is TGTGCTAGTGGTTTCAACTCTGGGACAGGACGTAATGAAAAACTGTTTTTT.

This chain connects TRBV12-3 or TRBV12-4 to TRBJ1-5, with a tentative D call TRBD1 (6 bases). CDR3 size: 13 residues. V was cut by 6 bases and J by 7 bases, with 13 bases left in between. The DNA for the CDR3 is TGTGCCAGCAGCTCAACAGGGAGCCAGCCCCAGCATTTT. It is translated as CASSSTGSQPQHF.

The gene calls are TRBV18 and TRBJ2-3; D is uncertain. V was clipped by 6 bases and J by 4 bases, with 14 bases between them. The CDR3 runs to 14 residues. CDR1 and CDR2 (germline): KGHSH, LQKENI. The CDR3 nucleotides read TGTGCCAGCTCGCTAACGAATAGTGCAGATACGCAGTATTTT. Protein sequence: CASSLTNSADTQYF.

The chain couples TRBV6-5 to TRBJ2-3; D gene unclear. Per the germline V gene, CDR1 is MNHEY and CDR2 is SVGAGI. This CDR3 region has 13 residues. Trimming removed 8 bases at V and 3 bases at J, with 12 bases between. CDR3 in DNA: TGTGCCAGCGTAGCAGTCGAAACAGATACGCAGTATTTT. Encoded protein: CASVAVETDTQYF.